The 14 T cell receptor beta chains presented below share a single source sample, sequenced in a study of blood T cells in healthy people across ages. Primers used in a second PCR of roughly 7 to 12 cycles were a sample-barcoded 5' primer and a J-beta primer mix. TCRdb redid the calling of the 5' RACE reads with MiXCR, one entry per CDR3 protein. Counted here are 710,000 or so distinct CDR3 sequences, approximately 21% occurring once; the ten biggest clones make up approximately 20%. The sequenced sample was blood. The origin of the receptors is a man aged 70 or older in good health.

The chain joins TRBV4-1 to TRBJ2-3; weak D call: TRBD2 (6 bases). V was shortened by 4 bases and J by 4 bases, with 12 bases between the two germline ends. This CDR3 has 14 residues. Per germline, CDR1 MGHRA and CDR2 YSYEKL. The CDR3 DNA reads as TGCGCCAGCAGCCTCCTGGAGGGCCCAGATACGCAGTATTTT. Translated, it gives CASSLLEGPDTQYF.

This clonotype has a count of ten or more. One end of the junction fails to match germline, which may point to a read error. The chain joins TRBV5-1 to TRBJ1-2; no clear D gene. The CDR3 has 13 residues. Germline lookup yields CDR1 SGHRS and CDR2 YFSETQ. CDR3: CASSLDGNYGYTF. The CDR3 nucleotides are TGTGCCAGCAGCTTAGACGGAAACTATGGCTACACCTTC.

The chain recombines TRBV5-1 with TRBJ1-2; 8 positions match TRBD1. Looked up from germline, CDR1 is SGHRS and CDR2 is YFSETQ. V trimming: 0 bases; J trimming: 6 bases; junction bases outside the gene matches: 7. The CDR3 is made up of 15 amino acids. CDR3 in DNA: TGCGCCAGCAGCTTGGATGGACAGGGTAAAAATGGCTACACCTTC. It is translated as CASSLDGQGKNGYTF.

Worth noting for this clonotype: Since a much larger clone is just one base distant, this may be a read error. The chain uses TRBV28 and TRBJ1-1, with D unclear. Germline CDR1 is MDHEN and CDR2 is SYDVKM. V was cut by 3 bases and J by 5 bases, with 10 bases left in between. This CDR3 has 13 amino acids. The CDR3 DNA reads TGTGCCAGCAGTTTGGAACACATAACTGAAGCTTTCTTT. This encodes CASSLEHITEAFF.

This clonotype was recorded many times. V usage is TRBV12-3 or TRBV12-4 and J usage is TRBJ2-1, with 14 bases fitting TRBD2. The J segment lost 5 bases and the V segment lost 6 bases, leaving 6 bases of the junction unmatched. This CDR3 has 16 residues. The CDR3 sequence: CASSLRLAGGNNEQFF. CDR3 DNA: TGTGCCAGCAGCCTTCGACTAGCGGGGGGGAACAATGAGCAGTTCTTC.

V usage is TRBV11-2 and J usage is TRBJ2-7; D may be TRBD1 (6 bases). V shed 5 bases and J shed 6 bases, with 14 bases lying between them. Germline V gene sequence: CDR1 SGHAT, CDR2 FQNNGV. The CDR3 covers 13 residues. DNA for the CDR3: TGTGCCAGCAGCGCTCAGGGGTTAGGCGAGCAGTACTTC. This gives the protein CASSAQGLGEQYF.

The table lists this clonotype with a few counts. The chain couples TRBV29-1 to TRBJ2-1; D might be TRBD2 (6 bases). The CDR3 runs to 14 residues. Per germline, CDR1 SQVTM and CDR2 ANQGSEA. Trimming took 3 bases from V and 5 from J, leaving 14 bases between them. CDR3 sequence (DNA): TGCAGCGTTGATAGGCTAGCGATCAACAATGAGCAGTTCTTC. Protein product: CSVDRLAINNEQFF.

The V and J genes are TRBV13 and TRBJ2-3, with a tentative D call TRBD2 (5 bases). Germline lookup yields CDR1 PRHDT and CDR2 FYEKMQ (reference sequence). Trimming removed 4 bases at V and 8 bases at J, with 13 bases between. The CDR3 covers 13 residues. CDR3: CASSSPRAGTQYF. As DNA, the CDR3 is TGTGCCAGCAGCTCCCCGCGCGCGGGTACGCAGTATTTT. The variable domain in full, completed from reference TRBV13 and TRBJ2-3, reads AAGVIQSPRHLIKEKRETATLKCYPIPRHDTVYWYQQGPGQDPQFLISFYEKMQSDKGSIPDRFSAQQFSDYHSELNMSSLELGDSALYFCASSSPRAGTQYFGPGTRLTVL.

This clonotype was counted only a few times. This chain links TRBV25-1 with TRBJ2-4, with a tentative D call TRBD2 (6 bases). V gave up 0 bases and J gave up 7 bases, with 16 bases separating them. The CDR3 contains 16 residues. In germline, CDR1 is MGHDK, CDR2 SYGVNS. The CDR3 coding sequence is TGTGCCAGCAGTGAATATACGGGAGCTTTGGGTAACATTCAGTACTTC. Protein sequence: CASSEYTGALGNIQYF.

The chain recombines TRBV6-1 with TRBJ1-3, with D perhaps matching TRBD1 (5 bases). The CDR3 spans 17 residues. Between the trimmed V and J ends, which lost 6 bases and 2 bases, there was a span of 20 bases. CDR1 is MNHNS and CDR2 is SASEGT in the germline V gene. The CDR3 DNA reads TGTGCCAGCAGCCCTAAAGCGGGGCGATTAACTGGAAACACCATATATTTT. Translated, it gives CASSPKAGRLTGNTIYF.

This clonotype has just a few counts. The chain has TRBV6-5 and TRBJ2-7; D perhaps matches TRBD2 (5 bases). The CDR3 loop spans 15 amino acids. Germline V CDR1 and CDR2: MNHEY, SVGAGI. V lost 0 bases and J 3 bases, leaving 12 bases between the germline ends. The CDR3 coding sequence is TGTGCCAGCAGTTACTCGAGGGCGGGTAACTACGAGCAGTACTTC. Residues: CASSYSRAGNYEQYF.

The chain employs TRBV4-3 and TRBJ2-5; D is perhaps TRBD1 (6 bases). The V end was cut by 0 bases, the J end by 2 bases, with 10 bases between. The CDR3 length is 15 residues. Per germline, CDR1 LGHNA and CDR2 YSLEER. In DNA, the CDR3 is TGCGCCAGCAGCCAAGATATCGGACAGCAAGAGACCCAGTACTTC. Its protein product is CASSQDIGQQETQYF.

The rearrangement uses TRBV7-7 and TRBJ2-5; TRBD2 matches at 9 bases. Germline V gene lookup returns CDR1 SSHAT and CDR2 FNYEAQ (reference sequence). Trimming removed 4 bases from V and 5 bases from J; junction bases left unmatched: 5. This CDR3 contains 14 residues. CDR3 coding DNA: TGTGCCAGCAGCTCGGGACTAGCTCCGGAGACCCAGTACTTC. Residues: CASSSGLAPETQYF.

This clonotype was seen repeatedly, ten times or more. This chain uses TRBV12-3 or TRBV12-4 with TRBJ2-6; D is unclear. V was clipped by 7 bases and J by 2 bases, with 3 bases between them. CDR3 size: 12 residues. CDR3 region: CASTAGANVLTF. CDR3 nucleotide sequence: TGTGCCAGCACTGCTGGGGCCAACGTCCTGACTTTC.